This TCR beta chain was captured by sequencing in a study of control samples from healthy donors and cancer patients. This clone was seen just once. TCRdb keeps only in-frame clones here, not all; method: immunoSEQ multiplex PCR. The repertoire consists of approximately 170,000 clones, with around nine tenths occurring once and the leading ten covering around 1.4%. The source is a man aged 25-45 years in good health. The sample comprised blood.

The CDR3 here is CASSFGGFSEAFF. The CDR3 DNA reads TGTGCCAGCAGCTTTGGGGGGTTTTCCGAAGCTTTCTTT. The chain couples TRBV7-9 to TRBJ1-1, with a tentative D call TRBD1 (5 bases). The CDR3 consists of 13 residues. Germline V gene sequence: CDR1 SEHNR, CDR2 FQNEAQ (reference sequence). Trimming pared 3 bases from V and 8 bases from J, leaving 13 bases between.